The clone carrying this T cell receptor beta chain was counted between two and nine times. Its antigen is not known. For TCR beta, libraries came from iRepertoire HTBI primers and Arm-PCR of CDR3 regions. TCRdb re-derived calls from the multiplex PCR reads in MiXCR, one entry per CDR3 protein. The sample carries under 400,000 distinct CDR3 sequences, approximately 16% recorded once. Documented time point: newly diagnosed GD, antithyroid drugs for less than 3 months. After RNA was extracted from PBMCs, the TCR library was made from it. This record belongs to a study of regulatory T cells in long-lasting Graves disease. Study-level results: The researchers studied only peripheral blood, not thyroid tissue.

This sample also appeared in a second study, on T cells in Graves' hyperthyroidism and ophthalmopathy. This second study says: Uncontrolled infections, other autoimmune diseases, pregnancy or lactation led to exclusion of patients. In the first-round RT-PCR of the TCR CDR3, the HTBI primer set was used.

The sequence was collected from a man aged 35 to 55 with Graves disease. The sample was peripheral blood mononuclear cells (PBMCs), taken at new diagnosis, from a patient treated with antithyroid drugs.

This chain's CDR3 is CASSTTYSSGGYTF. CDR3 bases: TGCGCCAGCAGCACTACTTACAGTTCGGGTGGCTACACCTTC. This chain connects TRBV5-1 to TRBJ1-2; no clear D. Trimming shortened V by 4 bases and J by 7 bases, and 17 bases separated the two germline ends. CDR3 length equals 14 residues. The germline V gene has CDR1 SGHRS and CDR2 YFSETQ. Looking up the rest from reference TRBV5-1 and TRBJ1-2 gives the full variable domain: KAGVTQTPRYLIKTRGQQVTLSCSPISGHRSVSWYQQTPGQGLQFLFEYFSETQRNKGNFPGRFSGRQFSNSRSEMNVSTLELGDSALYLCASSTTYSSGGYTFGSGTRLTVV.